Listed here is a single TCR beta chain. Its antigen is currently unknown. The sample belongs to a study of beta chain features in type 1 diabetes. General study findings and limits: The question of HLA type influencing TCRB rearrangement was one that remained unresolved here. The cDNA sequencing approach could over-represent high-TCR-expressing cells. Compared with healthy donors, patients appeared to share more similar naive, central memory and regulatory TCRB repertoires. For type 1 diabetes patients, VDJ junctions showed fewer insertions and more deletions.

The entirety of the isolated RNA underwent reverse transcription, so expressed TCRB transcripts were sequenced. Sequencing used immunoSEQ multiplex PCR; TCRdb keeps in-frame clones, though not all of them. This sample yields around 300,000 clones, of which 9.5% to 11% are seen a single time; roughly 0.014% belongs to the top ten. Trimming cost V 4 bases and J 2 bases; bases outside gene matches: 5. The CDR3 is made up of 16 amino acids. Germline V gene sequence: CDR1 SGHAT, CDR2 FQNNGV. Source material: naive CD4+ T cells from blood. This clonotype originated in a woman aged 25 to 39 in good health. The rearrangement links TRBV11-2 to TRBJ2-7; 13 bases match TRBD2. CDR3 protein: CASSSGTSGNPYEQYF. The DNA for the CDR3 is TGTGCCAGCAGCTCAGGGACTAGCGGGAACCCCTACGAGCAGTACTTC.